This note documents a single T cell receptor beta chain sequence. As yet, its antigen is unknown. This record belongs to a study of T cell responses to AZD1222 COVID-19 vaccine. The study, taken as a whole, reports: Sampling that yielded the repertoires occurred only after the peak T cell response. Most donors were white British and more were female, and clonal diversity was possibly underestimated. Unmutated variant regions reportedly attract nearly half of all spike-specific TCRs.

The data were produced by immunoSEQ multiplex PCR, yet TCRdb's version contains in-frame clones alone and is incomplete. The sample holds some 150,000 clones, roughly 90% seen once. This CDR3 has 12 amino acids. V was shortened by 7 bases and J by 10 bases, with 16 bases between the two germline ends. Per the germline V gene, CDR1 is SGHAT and CDR2 is FQDESV (reference sequence). This clonotype originated in an adult who received the AZD1222 COVID-19 vaccine. The chain links TRBV11-1 to TRBJ1-2; D call uncertain. Sequences were derived from peripheral blood, sampled 28 days after the second AZD1222 dose. The CDR3: CASTKTGDPYTF. Here the CDR3 DNA reads TGTGCCAGCACCAAGACGGGAGATCCCTACACCTTC.